The T cell receptor (beta chain) described here comes from a study of cytomegalovirus exposure and HLA in healthy donors. Study overall: In an early release, HLA-typed donors contributed approximately 82 million unique TCR sequences.

J gave up 6 bases and V 4 bases, and 7 bases lay outside the gene matches. In germline, CDR1 is MNHNS, CDR2 SASEGT. CDR3 length: 16 amino acids. The primer mix had 60 Vbeta and 13 Jbeta primers. TCRdb's table, derived via immunoSEQ multiplex PCR, lists solely in-frame clones and lacks some. The sample consists of about 120,000 clones, about 76% of them appearing once. This clone was observed once. Sequenced: PBMCs. This sequence was found in a woman in her forties in good health and CMV-seronegative. V gene TRBV6-1 combines with J gene TRBJ2-2; 11 bases line up with TRBD2. In nucleotides, the CDR3 is TGTGCCAGCAGTGGCCAACTAGCGGGAGTGTCCGGGGAGCTGTTTTTT. Amino acids: CASSGQLAGVSGELFF.